This T cell receptor (beta chain) was observed in a study of blood T cells in healthy people across ages. The study, taken as a whole, reports: Among T cells, TCR beta diversity per million cells dropped roughly linearly as age rose.

Germline CDR1 reads SGHNT; CDR2 reads YENEEA. CDR3 length equals 14 residues. Details on this clonotype: The antigen is undetermined. Relative to the germline gene, one junction end is altered; a read error may explain this.

Through a sample-barcoded 5' primer and a J-beta primer mix, a second PCR was run for roughly 6 to 11 cycles. TCRdb re-called the 5' RACE reads with MiXCR, one entry per CDR3 protein. The table has approximately 820,000 distinct CDR3 sequences, roughly 44% seen once. The sequence came from a man between 60 and 70 years old in good health. Sequenced material: blood. The V and J genes are TRBV11-3 and TRBJ2-1, with 9 bases that match TRBD2. CDR3 amino acids: CASSPRGGYSEQFF. In DNA form, the CDR3 reads TGTGCCAGCAGCCCGCGGGGGGGTTACAGTGAGCAGTTCTTC.